This record looks at one T cell receptor beta chain sequence and its context. What it binds is not known. The assay was run at survey level. Assay used: immunoSEQ multiplex PCR; TCRdb lists only in-frame clones, some missing. The top ten clones hold under 0.4% of a sample with roughly 46,000 clones, roughly 84% of them seen once. This sample is part of a study of STAT5B mutations in CD4+ large granular lymphocyte leukemia. CDR3 size: 15 residues. Per the germline V gene, CDR1 is MNHEY and CDR2 is SMNVEV (reference sequence). The V segment lost 5 bases and the J segment 3 bases; nucleotides outside the gene matches: 8. Study-level points and caveats: No patients shared main leukemic clonotypes, though 20% to 25% appeared at low frequency elsewhere.

Controls came from buffy coats of healthy blood donors. The sample taken for sequencing was CD4+ T cells from blood buffy coats. V and J are TRBV27 and TRBJ2-7; 9 bases line up with TRBD1. The sequence was obtained from a human donor in good health. CDR3 sequence: CASSPEGTGIYEQYF. DNA for the CDR3: TGTGCCAGCAGTCCCGAAGGGACAGGGATCTACGAGCAGTACTTC.